This T cell receptor (beta chain) was retrieved from a study of CD8+ T cells in alopecia areata (dated by TCRdb to the late 2010s). For the wider study: In both human patients and the C3H/HeJ mouse model, the study applied high-throughput TCRbeta sequencing to look at T cell clonal expansion in alopecia areata. Human TCRbeta sequencing covered scalp tissue and sorted CD4+ and CD8+ peripheral blood T cells from patchy and totalis/universalis alopecia areata patients and healthy controls. Clonality in the scalp was compared among normal scalp (n=4), patchy alopecia areata scalp (n=8), and alopecia totalis/universalis scalp (n=8). RNA was extracted with the PAXgene miRNA kit for fixed scalp, the miRNeasy kit for PBMCs, and the RNeasy kit for mouse skin. TCRbeta CDR3 regions were amplified by immunoSEQ multiplex PCR using 35 Vbeta forward and 13 Jbeta reverse primers.

PBMCs were isolated by density centrifugation and stained for CD3, CD4 and CD8, and CD4+ and CD8+ T cells were sorted on a FACSAria. Scalp biopsies and blood samples were provided by unaffected controls. Cut back by 7 bases and 4 bases, the V and J ends lie 13 bases apart. From the cysteine up to the phenylalanine, the CDR3 has a length of 13 residues. Only the CDR3 DNA stays, 39 bases, in frame from base 1. The germline V gene gives CDR1 as SNHLY and CDR2 as FYNNEI. Library construction relied on the immunoSEQ multiplex PCR assay. RNA was extracted from all samples and reverse transcribed into cDNA as template for TCR sequencing. First-strand cDNA was synthesized using SuperScript III with a 2:1 mix of oligo-dT and random hexamers. A synthetic immune receptor repertoire was used to measure amplification bias, and any remaining bias was corrected computationally. Per the authors' processing: Raw reads were preprocessed for error removal, and CDR3 was defined according to IMGT conventions as running from the conserved cysteine to phenylalanine. Clonality was computed as 1 minus the Shannon entropy, with the entropy normalized by log2 of the number of productive unique TCRs. CD4 or CD8 identity of scalp clones was inferred by cross-referencing scalp TCRbeta sequences with sorted blood CD4 and CD8 repertoires. The source is immuneACCESS, and TCRdb retained only in-frame sequences with V and J called. Part of the clones is not carried over; for the studies checked, unresolved V genes explain less than half of this, and the remainder is unexplained. Clone size and the V and J calls come from that table; the DNA yielded D and trimming. The sample table lists more than 95,000 clones, around 50% of them with a count of one. Of the sample, more than 8% falls within the top ten clones.

Concerning this clone itself: This receptor's antigen is unknown. There are no base qualities to consult, and no much larger clone falls within one base.

The research as a whole found: Scalp TCR repertoire analysis is complicated because resident alphabeta T cells in normal human skin are also sequenced, whereas mouse skin is dominated by gammadelta T cells. Lesional scalp, especially in alopecia totalis/universalis, showed higher clonality and more expanded CD8+ clones than normal scalp, suggesting antigenic drive. Shared TCR sequences between patients were less evident than in mice, which may be partly attributable to HLA diversity in the patient population.

This sequence was found in a human donor in good health. The sequenced sample was CD4+ T cells sorted from blood. Recombination linked TRBV2 to TRBJ2-5; TRBD1 is a weak D gene call, 5 bases matching. The sequence in DNA is TGTGCCAGCAATATACAGGAGACAGAGACCCAGTACTTC. Its protein product is CASNIQETETQYF.